This record covers a single T cell receptor (beta chain). This specimen comes from a study of blood T cell repertoires in COVID-19. Study information: Acute and convalescent COVID-19 specimens originated in the United States, Italy and Spain. In each case, the material was cDNA or gDNA derived from T cells, B-cell-depleted T cells, or PBMCs.

Original processing methods: How many nucleated cells were present was estimated from reference gene primer amplification. The repertoire was sequenced with immunoSEQ multiplex PCR; TCRdb's copy has only in-frame clones and lacks some. V, J and clone size are taken as reported in that table, and D and trimming were inferred from the DNA itself. The data hold about 160,000 clones, with roughly nine tenths observed a single time. This CDR3 has 14 amino acids. In germline, CDR1 is MDHEN, CDR2 SYDVKM. The V end lost 6 bases, the J end lost 4 bases, and 13 bases lay between the germline ends. This sequence was found in a man in his late teens or twenties with COVID-19, enrolled during active disease. The sequencing sample was made of peripheral blood. The V and J genes are TRBV28 and TRBJ1-3; D might be TRBD1 (6 bases). In nucleotides, the CDR3 is TGTGCCAGCAGAAGGAGGACAGCCGGAAACACCATATATTTT. Translated, it gives CASRRRTAGNTIYF.